One and the same sample provided the 23 T cell receptor beta chains below, sequenced in a study of early T cells in non-severe SARS-CoV-2 infection. Via MiXCR, TCRdb re-called the 5' RACE reads, giving one row per CDR3 protein. The sample has more than 85,000 distinct CDR3 sequences; roughly 17% are singletons. Sequences were derived from whole blood, sampled at baseline. All receptors derive from an adult who was a healthcare worker with PCR-confirmed SARS-CoV-2 infection or an uninfected control (not recorded which).

This clonotype was seen at least ten times. The rearrangement uses TRBV6-1 and TRBJ2-2; 7 bases align to TRBD2. Germline trimming cut 6 bases from V and 4 bases from J; bases unmatched to any gene: 11. This CDR3 spans 16 amino acids. CDR1 and CDR2 from the germline V gene are MNHNS and SASEGT. CDR3 amino acids: CASRSPFWEGTGELFF. The CDR3 region has the DNA TGTGCCAGCAGGTCCCCTTTTTGGGAGGGCACCGGGGAGCTGTTTTTT.

In its sample, this clonotype was seen once. V is TRBV4-1 and J is TRBJ2-1, with 7 bases lining up with TRBD1. The CDR3 has 14 residues. From germline, CDR1 is MGHRA and CDR2 YSYEKL. V shed 2 bases, J shed 7 bases, and the junction held 5 bases outside the gene matches. CDR3 protein: CASSQQGVGNEQFF. In nucleotides, the CDR3 is TGCGCCAGCAGCCAACAGGGGGTAGGGAATGAGCAGTTCTTC.

The gene calls are TRBV4-1 and TRBJ1-2; possible D gene TRBD1, 6 bases. Germline loops: CDR1 MGHRA, CDR2 YSYEKL. The CDR3 is 18 amino acids. Trimming pared 0 bases from V and 0 bases from J, leaving 17 bases between. CDR3 residues: CASSQDRLWGRTNYGYTF. The CDR3 DNA is TGCGCCAGCAGCCAAGATCGGCTCTGGGGGCGTACTAACTATGGCTACACCTTC.

The V call is TRBV12-3 or TRBV12-4, the J call TRBJ1-2; D might be TRBD1 (6 bases). The CDR3 sequence is 15 residues long. V was clipped by 2 bases and J by 4 bases, with 14 bases between them. The CDR3 protein is CASSLRGGSLYGYTF. The CDR3 DNA reads as TGTGCCAGCAGTTTACGGGGGGGCAGCCTCTATGGCTACACCTTC.

V gene TRBV7-9 combines with J gene TRBJ2-7; a possible D gene is TRBD2 (6 bases). The germline V and J ends were trimmed by 5 bases and 5 bases, with 22 bases remaining between them. Germline V gene lookup returns CDR1 SEHNR and CDR2 FQNEAQ (reference sequence). This CDR3 is built from 16 residues. CDR3 loop: CASSAPGSGNSDEQYF. As DNA, the CDR3 is TGTGCCAGCAGCGCCCCGGGTAGCGGTAATTCGGACGAGCAGTACTTC. The full variable domain, completed using reference TRBV7-9 and TRBJ2-7, is DTGVSQNPRHKITKRGQNVTFRCDPISEHNRLYWYRQTLGQGPEFLTYFQNEAQLEKSRLLSDRFSAERPKGSFSTLEIQRTEQGDSAMYLCASSAPGSGNSDEQYFGPGTRLTVT.

This clonotype was seen only a few times. The V gene is TRBV6-5, the J gene TRBJ2-3; 8 positions match TRBD1. Germline assignment: CDR1 MNHEY and CDR2 SVGAGI. J was trimmed by 4 bases and V by 0 bases; bases with no gene match: 3. The CDR3 spans 15 residues. The CDR3: CASSYSGQASDTQYF. The CDR3, as DNA: TGTGCCAGCAGTTACTCGGGACAGGCATCAGATACGCAGTATTTT.

The CDR3 here is CASSLGSSGRAVDTQYF. The CDR3 region has the DNA TGTGCCAGCAGCTTGGGATCTAGCGGGAGGGCTGTAGATACGCAGTATTTT. V and J are TRBV5-8 and TRBJ2-3; 12 nucleotides align to TRBD2. The ends lost 0 bases at V and 5 bases at J; junction bases unmatched: 7. CDR3 length: 17 amino acids. Germline CDR1 SGHTS, CDR2 YDEGEE. Complete variable domain (other parts from reference TRBV5-8 and TRBJ2-3): EAGVTQSPTHLIKTRGQQATLRCSPISGHTSVYWYQQALGLGLQFLLWYDEGEERNRGNFPPRFSGRQFPNYSSELNVNALELEDSALYLCASSLGSSGRAVDTQYFGPGTRLTVL.

V and J are TRBV4-1 and TRBJ2-1, with 9 bases matching TRBD2. Germline V gene sequence: CDR1 MGHRA, CDR2 YSYEKL. This CDR3 has 18 residues. Losses at the gene ends were 4 bases for V and 2 bases for J; bases not matched to a gene: 12. CDR3 nucleotides: TGCGCCAGCAGCCTCCTGGTGGGGCTAGCGGGACCCTACAATGAGCAGTTCTTC. This translates into CASSLLVGLAGPYNEQFF.

This clonotype was picked up a small number of times. The chain is built from TRBV20-1 and TRBJ2-3; 12 nucleotides line up with TRBD2. Trimming cost V 6 bases and J 2 bases; bases outside gene matches: 9. CDR3 size: 16 residues. Germline V gives CDR1 DFQATT, CDR2 SNEGSKA (reference sequence). Written as DNA, the CDR3 is TGCAGTGCCACACGGACTAGCGGGGCTTCCACAGATACGCAGTATTTT. This encodes CSATRTSGASTDTQYF.

This clonotype was seen a few times. The V gene is TRBV12-3 or TRBV12-4, the J gene TRBJ2-3, with 11 bases matching TRBD2. J lost 2 bases, V lost 2 bases, and 6 bases had no gene match. This CDR3 region has 17 residues. CDR3 sequence reads: CASSLPGTSGYTDTQYF. The CDR3 DNA reads as TGTGCCAGCAGTTTACCGGGGACTAGCGGATACACAGATACGCAGTATTTT.

Only a few counts were recorded for this clonotype. The chain carries TRBV7-2 and TRBJ2-3; 8 nucleotides align to TRBD2. The V and J ends lost 3 bases and 3 bases, in that order; junction bases with no gene match: 5. This CDR3 is 15 amino acids long. The germline V gene encodes CDR1 SGHTA and CDR2 FQGNSA. The CDR3 is CASSLLASGTDTQYF. The CDR3 coding sequence is TGTGCCAGCAGCTTGTTGGCTAGCGGGACAGATACGCAGTATTTT.

The J gene is TRBJ2-7, the V gene TRBV7-9; TRBD2 agrees at 8 bases. This CDR3 region has 16 residues. V was pared by 5 bases and J by 2 bases, with 11 bases of the junction left unmatched. Looked up from germline, CDR1 is SEHNR and CDR2 is FQNEAQ (reference sequence). The CDR3 reads CASSPGLVTHPYEQYF. CDR3 sequence (DNA): TGTGCCAGCAGCCCGGGACTAGTAACCCACCCCTACGAGCAGTACTTC.

J is TRBJ2-5 and V is TRBV21-1. TRBV21-1 is a listed pseudogene. CDR3 length: 12 residues. CDR3 nucleotides: TGTGCCAGTTTTGAAGCGAAAGAGACCCAGTACTTC. Translation gives CASFEAKETQYF.

The chain is built from TRBV24-1 and TRBJ2-2; TRBD2 matches 9 bases. Germline CDR1 is KGHDR and CDR2 is SFDVKD. Trimming removed 7 bases from V and 5 bases from J; junction bases left unmatched: 4. The CDR3 consists of 14 residues. The CDR3 is CATRGLAETGELFF. DNA of the CDR3: TGTGCCACCAGGGGACTAGCAGAGACCGGGGAGCTGTTTTTT.

This clonotype came up a few times. At one end, the junction sequence differs from germline, possibly due to a read error. The chain joins TRBV4-3 to TRBJ2-3; D uncertain. Looked up from germline, CDR1 is LGHNA and CDR2 is YSLEER. The CDR3 runs to 15 residues. The CDR3 spells CASSQVGSRTDTQYF. The DNA of the CDR3 is TGCGCCAGCAGCCAAGTTGGATCCCGCACAGATACGCAGTATTTC.

This clonotype was recorded many times. Here the CDR3 reads CAISGTTKTSGNPDTQYF. CDR3 nucleotide sequence: TGTGCCATCAGTGGAACGACCAAGACTAGCGGGAACCCAGATACGCAGTATTTT. The chain is built from TRBV10-3 and TRBJ2-3; 11 bases align to TRBD2. Germline CDR1 is ENHRY and CDR2 is SYGVKD. This CDR3 is built from 18 residues. The V and J ends lost 4 bases and 4 bases, in that order; junction bases with no gene match: 13.

CDR3 protein: CASSYRDYLPSYNEQFF. The CDR3 DNA reads as TGTGCCAGCAGTTACAGGGACTATCTCCCCTCCTACAATGAGCAGTTCTTC. The gene calls are TRBV6-5 and TRBJ2-1; TRBD2 aligns across 7 bases. The trim removed 2 bases at V and 0 bases at J, leaving 7 bases unmatched. Germline V lookup: CDR1 MNHEY, CDR2 SVGAGI. The CDR3 totals 17 residues.

This clonotype has only a few counts. The chain links TRBV7-9 to TRBJ2-3; D is unresolved. The V gene's germline CDR1 is SEHNR and CDR2 FQNEAQ (reference sequence). The CDR3 sequence is 17 residues long. V was pared by 3 bases and J by 2 bases, with 18 bases between. The CDR3 region is CASSFPSYNPITDTQYF. The DNA of the CDR3 is TGTGCCAGCAGCTTCCCCAGTTATAATCCCATCACAGATACGCAGTATTTT.

The CDR3 DNA follows: TGCGCCAGCAGCCAAGAGGGGAGTGGCAGGCACAATGAGCAGTTCTTC. It yields the protein CASSQEGSGRHNEQFF. The rearrangement links TRBV4-3 to TRBJ2-1; D is perhaps TRBD2 (5 bases). The CDR3 length is 16 residues. The V end lost 0 bases, the J end lost 5 bases, and 14 bases lay between the germline ends. From germline, CDR1 is LGHNA and CDR2 YSLEER.

The genes are TRBV28 and TRBJ1-5; tentatively, D is TRBD1 (6 bases). Germline V CDR1 and CDR2: MDHEN, SYDVKM. The CDR3 sequence is 17 residues long. Between the trimmed V and J ends, which lost 2 bases and 0 bases, there was a span of 14 bases. CDR3 bases: TGTGCCAGCAGTTTAGACAGGACTCATTATAGCAATCAGCCCCAGCATTTT. Amino acids: CASSLDRTHYSNQPQHF. Drawing the rest from reference TRBV28 and TRBJ1-5, the complete variable domain is DVKVTQSSRYLVKRTGEKVFLECVQDMDHENMFWYRQDPGLGLRLIYFSYDVKMKEKGDIPEGYSVSREKKERFSLILESASTNQTSMYLCASSLDRTHYSNQPQHFGDGTRLSIL.

Ten or more counts support this clonotype. V usage is TRBV5-6 and J usage is TRBJ2-2; D uncertain. The CDR3 consists of 13 residues. Trimming shortened V by 4 bases and J by 6 bases, and 10 bases separated the two germline ends. Germline V gene sequence: CDR1 SGHDT, CDR2 YYEEEE. CDR3 region: CASSPLGSGELFF. CDR3 nucleotide sequence: TGTGCCAGCAGCCCGTTGGGGTCCGGGGAGCTGTTTTTT.

This clonotype was seen a handful of times. The chain is built from TRBV11-2 and TRBJ2-4; unclear D gene. CDR3 length: 15 residues. In germline, CDR1 is SGHAT, CDR2 FQNNGV. Trimming took off 3 bases at V and 5 bases at J, with 14 bases between the two ends. This CDR3 reads CASSFLVSPQNIQYF. The CDR3 region has the DNA TGTGCCAGCAGCTTTCTGGTGTCTCCCCAAAACATTCAGTACTTC.

This clonotype was observed at least ten times. The chain carries TRBV15 and TRBJ2-7, with a weak D call TRBD2 (5 bases). Germline lookup yields CDR1 LNHNV and CDR2 YYDKDF (reference sequence). V lost 3 bases and J lost 3, with 9 bases in between. CDR3 length: 13 residues. The CDR3 DNA reads TGTGCCACCAGCAGCGGTCGGGACTACGAGCAGTACTTC. Translating gives CATSSGRDYEQYF.